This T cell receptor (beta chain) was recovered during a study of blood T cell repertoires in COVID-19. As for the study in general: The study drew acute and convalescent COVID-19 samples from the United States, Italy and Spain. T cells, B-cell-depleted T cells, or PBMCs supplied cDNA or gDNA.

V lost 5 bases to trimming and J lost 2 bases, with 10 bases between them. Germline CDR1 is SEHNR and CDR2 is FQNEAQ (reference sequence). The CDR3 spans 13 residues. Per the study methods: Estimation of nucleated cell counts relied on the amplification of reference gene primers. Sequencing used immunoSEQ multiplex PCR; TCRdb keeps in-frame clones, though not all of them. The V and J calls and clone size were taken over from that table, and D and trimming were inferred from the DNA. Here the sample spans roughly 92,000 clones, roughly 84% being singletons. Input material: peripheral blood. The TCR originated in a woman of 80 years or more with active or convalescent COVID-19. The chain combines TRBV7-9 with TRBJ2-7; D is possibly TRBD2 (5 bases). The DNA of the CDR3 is TGTGCCAGCAGCCGAGACTACGCCTACGAGCAGTACTTC. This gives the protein CASSRDYAYEQYF.